This entry lists 8 T cell receptor beta chains sequenced from one sample in a study of blood T cell repertoires in COVID-19. TCRdb keeps only in-frame clones here, not all; method: immunoSEQ multiplex PCR. The table shows some 110,000 clones, with approximately 82% occurring only once. Sequencing was carried out using peripheral blood. The receptors were sampled from a man in his 70s with active or convalescent COVID-19.

This clone was counted between two and nine times. J is TRBJ2-2 and V is TRBV19, with D maybe TRBD1 (6 bases). Germline assignment: CDR1 LNHDA and CDR2 SQIVND (reference sequence). The CDR3 is 18 residues long. V lost 7 bases to trimming and J lost 0 bases, with 21 bases between them. The CDR3 nucleotides read TGTGCCAGTACCATCATCGGTTTGGGGGCGACGAACACCGGGGAGCTGTTTTTT. Translating gives CASTIIGLGATNTGELFF.

The rearrangement uses TRBV30 and TRBJ2-1; 9 nucleotides agree with TRBD2. CDR3 length equals 13 residues. Germline CDR1 GTSNPN, CDR2 SVGIG (reference sequence). The trim removed 0 bases at V and 9 bases at J, leaving 3 bases unmatched. CDR3 protein: CAWSVAGGSEQFF. The CDR3 DNA sequence: TGTGCCTGGAGTGTAGCGGGGGGTAGTGAGCAGTTCTTC.

The chain joins TRBV5-6 to TRBJ1-5; 7 positions agree with TRBD1. With V trimmed by 4 bases and J by 5 bases, 12 bases remained unmatched. This CDR3 comprises 16 residues. Germline-derived CDR1 and CDR2 are SGHDT and YYEEEE. The CDR3 sequence: CASSPSGGTEHQPQHF. CDR3 bases: TGTGCCAGCAGCCCGTCCGGAGGGACAGAGCATCAGCCCCAGCATTTT. The variable domain in full, completed from reference TRBV5-6 and TRBJ1-5, reads DAGVTQSPTHLIKTRGQQVTLRCSPKSGHDTVSWYQQALGQGPQFIFQYYEEEERQRGNFPDRFSGHQFPNYSSELNVNALLLGDSALYLCASSPSGGTEHQPQHFGDGTRLSIL.

The chain combines TRBV7-2 with TRBJ1-6; D unresolved. This CDR3 has 14 residues. Looked up from germline, CDR1 is SGHTA and CDR2 is FQGNSA. V gave up 0 bases and J gave up 9 bases, with 9 bases separating them. CDR3 DNA sequence: TGTGCCAGCAGCTTAGCATACCTCGGTTCACCCCTCCACTTT. It yields the protein CASSLAYLGSPLHF. The full variable domain, in which reference TRBV7-2 and TRBJ1-6 provide the parts outside the CDR3, is GAGVSQSPSNKVTEKGKDVELRCDPISGHTALYWYRQSLGQGLEFLIYFQGNSAPDKSGLPSDRFSAERTGGSVSTLTIQRTQQEDSAVYLCASSLAYLGSPLHFGNGTRLTVT.

This clone was seen a handful of times. V is TRBV9 and J is TRBJ2-3; D not certain. Trimming removed 4 bases at V and 7 bases at J, with 13 bases between. The germline gives CDR1 SGDLS, CDR2 YYNGEE. The CDR3 spans 13 residues. The CDR3 sequence is CASSSPMRYTQYF. The CDR3 DNA is TGTGCCAGCAGCTCCCCTATGAGGTATACGCAGTATTTT.

The V call is TRBV11-3, the J call TRBJ1-1; TRBD1 is a possible D gene (5 bases). Trimming removed 5 bases from V and 6 bases from J, with 19 bases in between. The germline V gene has CDR1 SGHNT and CDR2 YENEEA. This CDR3 comprises 15 residues. The CDR3 region has the DNA TGTGCCAGCAGCCCTAGACAGTCTCTACCACCTGAAGCTTTCTTT. Translated: CASSPRQSLPPEAFF.

In DNA, the CDR3 is TGTGCCAGCACCCGAGGGGGGGAGAACTATGGCTACACCTTC. The encoded protein is CASTRGGENYGYTF. The chain is built from TRBV28 and TRBJ1-2; possible D gene TRBD1, 6 bases. Looked up from germline, CDR1 is MDHEN and CDR2 is SYDVKM. There are 14 residues in the CDR3. Trimming removed 7 bases from V and 2 bases from J, with 14 bases in between.

This chain uses TRBV7-3 with TRBJ2-2; D perhaps matches TRBD2 (6 bases). The CDR3 covers 17 residues. V lost 0 bases to trimming and J lost 5 bases, with 16 bases between them. CDR1 and CDR2 (germline): SGHTA, FQGTGA. The CDR3 DNA reads as TGTGCCAGCAGCTTAACGGGGAGGTTCGGGGGAACCGGGGAGCTGTTTTTT. It specifies CASSLTGRFGGTGELFF.